These 7 T cell receptor beta chains came from one sample sequenced in a study of blood T cell repertoires in COVID-19. Method: immunoSEQ multiplex PCR; TCRdb's copy keeps in-frame clones and lacks some. The data hold about 150,000 clones, with roughly 77% observed a single time. The sample taken for sequencing was peripheral blood. The receptors come from a man aged 55-75 years with acute or convalescent COVID-19.

The rearrangement uses TRBV28 and TRBJ1-2, with 7 bases lining up with TRBD1. V lost 6 bases and J lost 4; bases outside the gene matches: 8. The germline CDR1 and CDR2 sequences are MDHEN and SYDVKM. This CDR3 has 14 amino acids. CDR3 in DNA: TGTGCCAGCAGCAACGGACAGGCAATCTATGGCTACACCTTC. Its translation: CASSNGQAIYGYTF.

The chain carries TRBV9 and TRBJ2-1; TRBD2 is a possible D gene (5 bases). From germline, CDR1 is SGDLS and CDR2 YYNGEE. Trimming stripped 0 bases from V and 3 bases from J, with 10 bases between. There are 15 residues in the CDR3. In DNA form, the CDR3 reads TGTGCCAGCAGCGTAGTTAACGGGGACTACAATGAGCAGTTCTTC. Amino acids: CASSVVNGDYNEQFF.

This sequence joins TRBV28 and TRBJ2-6; D call uncertain. V lost 6 bases and J 0 bases, leaving 9 bases between the germline ends. Germline V CDR1 and CDR2: MDHEN, SYDVKM. The CDR3 is 15 amino acids. CDR3 residues: CASRAGFSGANVLTF. CDR3 coding DNA: TGTGCCAGCAGGGCCGGGTTCTCTGGGGCCAACGTCCTGACTTTC.

This sequence joins TRBV11-2 and TRBJ2-1; tentatively, D is TRBD2 (7 bases). Germline V gene sequence: CDR1 SGHAT, CDR2 FQNNGV. V shed 5 bases and J shed 12 bases, with 26 bases lying between them. This CDR3 region has 16 residues. CDR3 protein: CASSPRGTTVPQGQFF. The CDR3 nucleotides read TGTGCCAGCAGCCCTAGGGGGACTACCGTACCTCAAGGGCAGTTCTTC.

The CDR3 protein is CSVGSRLGAFF. The CDR3 DNA reads as TGCAGCGTTGGTTCCAGGCTGGGAGCTTTCTTT. This rearrangement joins TRBV29-1 to TRBJ1-1; D unclear. V gave up 4 bases and J gave up 10 bases, with 13 bases separating them. Germline V lookup: CDR1 SQVTM, CDR2 ANQGSEA. This CDR3 has 11 amino acids.

This clone was observed a handful of times. The chain joins TRBV5-1 to TRBJ2-7; 7 bases match TRBD1. The ends lost 5 bases at V and 6 bases at J; junction bases unmatched: 8. This CDR3 is 13 amino acids long. In germline, CDR1 is SGHRS, CDR2 YFSETQ. The CDR3 bases are TGCGCCAGCAGGAGGGACAGCGGACTCGAGCAGTACTTC. Translating gives CASRRDSGLEQYF.

The chain is built from TRBV6-5 and TRBJ2-1; D uncertain. The CDR3 runs 15 residues. The V end was cut by 0 bases, the J end by 7 bases, with 13 bases between. Germline CDR1 is MNHEY and CDR2 is SVGAGI. CDR3 region: CASSYSPGPVNEQFF. The CDR3, as DNA: TGTGCCAGCAGTTACTCTCCAGGCCCAGTTAATGAGCAGTTCTTC.